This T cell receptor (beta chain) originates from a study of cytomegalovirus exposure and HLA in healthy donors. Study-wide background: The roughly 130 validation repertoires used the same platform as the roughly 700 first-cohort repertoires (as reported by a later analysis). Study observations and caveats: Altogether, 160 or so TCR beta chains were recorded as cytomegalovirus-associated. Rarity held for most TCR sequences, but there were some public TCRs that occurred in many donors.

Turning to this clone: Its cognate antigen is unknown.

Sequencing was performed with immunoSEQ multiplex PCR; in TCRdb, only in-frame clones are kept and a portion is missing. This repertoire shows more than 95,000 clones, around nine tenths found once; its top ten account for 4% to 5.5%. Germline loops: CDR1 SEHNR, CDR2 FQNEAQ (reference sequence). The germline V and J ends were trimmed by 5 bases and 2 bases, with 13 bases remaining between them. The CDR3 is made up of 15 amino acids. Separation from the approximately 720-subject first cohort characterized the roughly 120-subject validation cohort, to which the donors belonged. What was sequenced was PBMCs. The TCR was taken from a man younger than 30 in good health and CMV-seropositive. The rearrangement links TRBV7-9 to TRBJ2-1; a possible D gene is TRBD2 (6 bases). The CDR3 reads CASSPGTPAYNEQFF. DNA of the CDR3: TGTGCCAGCAGCCCCGGGACTCCCGCCTACAATGAGCAGTTCTTC.